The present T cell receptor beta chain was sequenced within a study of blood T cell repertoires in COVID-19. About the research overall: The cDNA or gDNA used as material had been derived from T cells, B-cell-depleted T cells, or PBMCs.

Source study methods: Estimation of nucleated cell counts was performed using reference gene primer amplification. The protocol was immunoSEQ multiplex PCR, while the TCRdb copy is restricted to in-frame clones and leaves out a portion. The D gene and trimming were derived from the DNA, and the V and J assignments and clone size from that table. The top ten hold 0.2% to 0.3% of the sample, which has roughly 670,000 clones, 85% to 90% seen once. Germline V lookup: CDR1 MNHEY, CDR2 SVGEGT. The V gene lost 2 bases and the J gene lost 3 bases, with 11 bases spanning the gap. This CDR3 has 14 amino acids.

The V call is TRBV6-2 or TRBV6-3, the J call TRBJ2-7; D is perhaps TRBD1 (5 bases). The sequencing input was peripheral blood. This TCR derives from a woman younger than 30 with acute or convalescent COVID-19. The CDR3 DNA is TGTGCCAGCAGTTACGGTCAGGGAAGCTACGAGCAGTACTTC. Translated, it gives CASSYGQGSYEQYF.